The sequence of this T cell receptor beta chain was determined in a study of identical twins. TCRdb reprocessed the 5' RACE reads with MiXCR, giving one entry per CDR3 protein. The table records approximately 680,000 distinct CDR3 sequences, less than 9% of them present only once. This CDR3 is 14 amino acids long. CDR1 MNHEY and CDR2 SVGEGT come from the germline V gene. V lost 4 bases, J lost 3 bases, and 12 bases lay in between. A few counts support this clonotype. These same records also appear under a second study, on yellow fever vaccine responses in identical twins.

The sequencing sample was made of PBMCs. The chain links TRBV6-2 or TRBV6-3 to TRBJ1-1; no definite D call. This sequence originates from a woman aged 18-29 years in good health. CDR3 region: CASSSHSGDTEAFF. CDR3 bases: TGTGCCAGCAGTTCCCATAGTGGGGACACTGAAGCTTTCTTT.